The present T cell receptor beta chain was sequenced within a study of blood T cell repertoires in COVID-19. Assay: immunoSEQ multiplex PCR; the TCRdb copy retains only in-frame clones and omits some. The repertoire holds 140,000 to 150,000 clones, with around four fifths as singletons. V was shortened by 4 bases and J by 3 bases, with 7 bases between the two germline ends. CDR1 SGHNT and CDR2 YENEEA come from the germline V gene. The CDR3 runs 13 residues. The clonotype comes from a woman aged 50 to 60 with acute COVID-19. This rearrangement joins TRBV11-3 to TRBJ1-3, with no clear D. The material sequenced was PBMCs or T cells enriched from blood (not recorded which). Written as DNA, the CDR3 is TGTGCCAGCAGCTCAGTCAGTGGAAACACCATATATTTT. It specifies CASSSVSGNTIYF.